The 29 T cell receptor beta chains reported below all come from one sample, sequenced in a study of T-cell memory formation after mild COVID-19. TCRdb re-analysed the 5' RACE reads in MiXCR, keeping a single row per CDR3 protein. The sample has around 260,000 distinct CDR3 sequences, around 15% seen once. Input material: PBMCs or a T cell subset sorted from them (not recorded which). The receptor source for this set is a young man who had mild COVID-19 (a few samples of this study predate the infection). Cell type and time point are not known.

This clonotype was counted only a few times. In DNA form, the CDR3 reads TGTGCCAGCAGCCCGGGGTCTTCCTTTTTCAATGAGCAGTTCTTC. Protein product: CASSPGSSFFNEQFF. The gene calls are TRBV7-9 and TRBJ2-1; D possibly corresponds to TRBD2 (5 bases). This CDR3 has 15 amino acids. Germline CDR1 and CDR2: SEHNR and FQNEAQ (reference sequence). V lost 5 bases, J lost 6 bases, and 17 bases lay in between.

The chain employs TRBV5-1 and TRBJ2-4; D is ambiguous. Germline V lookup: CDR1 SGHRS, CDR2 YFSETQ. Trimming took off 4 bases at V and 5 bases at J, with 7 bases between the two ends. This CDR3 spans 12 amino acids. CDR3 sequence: CASSDPENIQYF. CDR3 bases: TGCGCCAGCAGCGACCCAGAAAACATTCAGTACTTC.

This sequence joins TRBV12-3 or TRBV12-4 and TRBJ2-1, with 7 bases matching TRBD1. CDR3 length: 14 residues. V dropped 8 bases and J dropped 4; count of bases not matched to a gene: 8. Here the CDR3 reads CASGPGQVYNEQFF. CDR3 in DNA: TGTGCCAGCGGCCCTGGACAGGTTTACAATGAGCAGTTCTTC.

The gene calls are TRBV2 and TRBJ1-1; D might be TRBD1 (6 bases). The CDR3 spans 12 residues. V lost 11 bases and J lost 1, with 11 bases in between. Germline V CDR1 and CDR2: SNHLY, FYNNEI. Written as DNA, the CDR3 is TGTGCCGCCAAGACAGGGAACACTGAAGCTTTCTTT. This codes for CAAKTGNTEAFF.

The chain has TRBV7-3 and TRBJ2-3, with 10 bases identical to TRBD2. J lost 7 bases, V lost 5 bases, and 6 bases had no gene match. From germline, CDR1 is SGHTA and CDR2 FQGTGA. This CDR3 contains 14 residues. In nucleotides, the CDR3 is TGTGCCAGCAGCATTAGCGGGGGGTTATATACGCAGTATTTT. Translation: CASSISGGLYTQYF. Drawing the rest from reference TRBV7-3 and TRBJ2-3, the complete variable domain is GAGVSQTPSNKVTEKGKYVELRCDPISGHTALYWYRQSLGQGPEFLIYFQGTGAADDSGLPNDRFFAVRPEGSVSTLKIQRTERGDSAVYLCASSISGGLYTQYFGPGTRLTVL.

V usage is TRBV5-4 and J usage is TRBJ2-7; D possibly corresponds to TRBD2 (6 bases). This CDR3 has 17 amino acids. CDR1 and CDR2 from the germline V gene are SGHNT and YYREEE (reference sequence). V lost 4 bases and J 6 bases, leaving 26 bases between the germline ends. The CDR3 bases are TGTGCCAGCAGCCCTCCACCCGGGAGTACCATGAGAGGCGAGCAGTACGTC. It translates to CASSPPPGSTMRGEQYV.

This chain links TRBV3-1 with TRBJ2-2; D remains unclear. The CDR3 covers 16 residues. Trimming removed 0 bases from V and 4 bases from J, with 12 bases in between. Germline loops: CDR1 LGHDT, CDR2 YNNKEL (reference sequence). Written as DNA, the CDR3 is TGTGCCAGCAGCCAAGACCTCTACCAAGGCACCGGGGAGCTGTTTTTT. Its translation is CASSQDLYQGTGELFF.

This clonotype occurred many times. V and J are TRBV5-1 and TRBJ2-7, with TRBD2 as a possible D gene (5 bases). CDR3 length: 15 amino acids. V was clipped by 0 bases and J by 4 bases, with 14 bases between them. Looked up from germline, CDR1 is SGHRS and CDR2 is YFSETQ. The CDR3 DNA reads TGCGCCAGCAGCTTGGAAGGCGGGTCTTTGTACGAGCAGTACTTC. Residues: CASSLEGGSLYEQYF.

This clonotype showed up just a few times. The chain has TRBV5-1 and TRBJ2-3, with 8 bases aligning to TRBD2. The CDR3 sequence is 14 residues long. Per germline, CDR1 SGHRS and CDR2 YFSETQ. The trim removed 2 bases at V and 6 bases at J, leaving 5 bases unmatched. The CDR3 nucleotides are TGCGCCAGCAGCTTCCTAGCGGGTGGGGATACGCAGTATTTT. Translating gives CASSFLAGGDTQYF.

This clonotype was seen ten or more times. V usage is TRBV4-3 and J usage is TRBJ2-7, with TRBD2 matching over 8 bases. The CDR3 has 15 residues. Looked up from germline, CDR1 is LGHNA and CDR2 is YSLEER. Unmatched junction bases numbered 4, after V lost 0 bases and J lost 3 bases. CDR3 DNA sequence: TGCGCCAGCAGCCAAGAAGAGGCGGGGGGCTACGAGCAGTACTTC. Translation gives CASSQEEAGGYEQYF.

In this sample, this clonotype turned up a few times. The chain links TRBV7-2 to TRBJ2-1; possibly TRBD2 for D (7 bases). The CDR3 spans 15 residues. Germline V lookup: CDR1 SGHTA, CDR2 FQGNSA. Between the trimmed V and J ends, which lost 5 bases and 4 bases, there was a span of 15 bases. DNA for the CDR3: TGTGCCAGCAGCCCAAGGGGGGGTCGATACAATGAGCAGTTCTTC. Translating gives CASSPRGGRYNEQFF.

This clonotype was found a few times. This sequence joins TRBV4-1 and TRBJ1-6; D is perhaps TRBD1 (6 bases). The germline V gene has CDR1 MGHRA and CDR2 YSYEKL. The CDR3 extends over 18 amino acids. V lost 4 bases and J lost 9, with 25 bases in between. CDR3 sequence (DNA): TGCGCCAGCAGCCCGATTCAACAGGGAGTGGAAGTAAGTTCACCCCTCCACTTT. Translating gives CASSPIQQGVEVSSPLHF.

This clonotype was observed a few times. CDR3 nucleotide sequence: TGTGCCAGCAGTTACCGGCAGTACTACGAGCAGTACGTC. Translated, it gives CASSYRQYYEQYV. This rearrangement joins TRBV6-2 or TRBV6-3 to TRBJ2-7; the D is unclear. Trimming took 2 bases from V and 3 from J, leaving 8 bases between them. The CDR3 totals 13 residues. CDR1 is MNHEY, CDR2 SVGEGT, per germline.

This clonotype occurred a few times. CDR3 bases: TGTGCCAGCAGCTTGGCACGTCTTCAGGACGAGCAGTACTTC. It translates to CASSLARLQDEQYF. The rearrangement uses TRBV5-6 and TRBJ2-7; D is undetermined. The V gene's germline CDR1 is SGHDT and CDR2 YYEEEE. Trimming removed 0 bases from V and 5 bases from J, with 12 bases in between. The CDR3 loop spans 14 amino acids.

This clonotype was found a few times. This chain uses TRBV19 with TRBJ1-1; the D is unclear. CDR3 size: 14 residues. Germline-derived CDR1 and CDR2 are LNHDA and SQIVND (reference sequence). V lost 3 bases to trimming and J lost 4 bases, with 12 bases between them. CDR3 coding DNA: TGTGCCAGTAGTATCGTGGGCAGAACCACTGAAGCTTTCTTT. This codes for CASSIVGRTTEAFF.

In nucleotides, the CDR3 is TGTGCCAGCAACTGGGTCGAACAAGAGACCCAGTACTTC. Translating it yields CASNWVEQETQYF. V is TRBV6-6 and J is TRBJ2-5; D is unclear. CDR1 is MNHNY and CDR2 is SVGAGI in the germline V gene (reference sequence). Deletions cut 7 bases from V and 2 bases from J, with 11 bases between. This CDR3 spans 13 amino acids.

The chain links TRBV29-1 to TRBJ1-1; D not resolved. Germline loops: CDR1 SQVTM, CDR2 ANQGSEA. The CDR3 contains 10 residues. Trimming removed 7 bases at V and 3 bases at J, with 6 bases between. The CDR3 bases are TGCAGCGATGACGACACTGAAGCTTTCTTT. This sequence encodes CSDDDTEAFF.

This CDR3 reads CATSDPSKGYEQFF. Written as DNA, the CDR3 is TGTGCCACCAGTGATCCCTCTAAGGGGTATGAGCAGTTCTTC. The chain is built from TRBV24-1 and TRBJ2-1, with a weak D call TRBD1 (5 bases). The CDR3 spans 14 residues. Germline V gene sequence: CDR1 KGHDR, CDR2 SFDVKD. V was shortened by 3 bases and J by 8 bases, with 13 bases between the two germline ends.

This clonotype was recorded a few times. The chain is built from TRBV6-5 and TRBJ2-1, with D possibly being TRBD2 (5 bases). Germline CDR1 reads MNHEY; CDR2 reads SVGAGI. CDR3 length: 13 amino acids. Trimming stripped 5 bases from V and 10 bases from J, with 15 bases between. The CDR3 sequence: CASSLGLLGEQFF. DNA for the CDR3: TGTGCCAGCAGTCTAGGACTTTTGGGGGAGCAGTTCTTC.

The CDR3 bases are TGCGCCAGCAGCCAAGAACCGGGACAGGGAGATACGCAGTATTTT. It translates to CASSQEPGQGDTQYF. This chain links TRBV4-3 with TRBJ2-3; 9 bases match TRBD1. The length of the CDR3 is 15 residues. V dropped 0 bases and J dropped 5; count of bases not matched to a gene: 3. Per germline, CDR1 LGHNA and CDR2 YSLEER.

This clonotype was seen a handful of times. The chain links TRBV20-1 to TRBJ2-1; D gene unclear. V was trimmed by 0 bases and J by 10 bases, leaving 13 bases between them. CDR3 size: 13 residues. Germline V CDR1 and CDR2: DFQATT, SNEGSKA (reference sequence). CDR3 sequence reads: CSARDVPAREQFF. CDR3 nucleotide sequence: TGCAGTGCTAGAGATGTACCAGCTCGGGAGCAGTTCTTC.

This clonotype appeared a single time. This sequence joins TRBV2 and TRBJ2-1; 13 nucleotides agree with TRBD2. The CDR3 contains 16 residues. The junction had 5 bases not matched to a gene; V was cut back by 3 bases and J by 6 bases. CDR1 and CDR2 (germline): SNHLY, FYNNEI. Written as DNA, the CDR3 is TGTGCCAGCAGTGAGGCACTAGCGGGGGGGCTCAATGAGCAGTTCTTC. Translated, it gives CASSEALAGGLNEQFF.

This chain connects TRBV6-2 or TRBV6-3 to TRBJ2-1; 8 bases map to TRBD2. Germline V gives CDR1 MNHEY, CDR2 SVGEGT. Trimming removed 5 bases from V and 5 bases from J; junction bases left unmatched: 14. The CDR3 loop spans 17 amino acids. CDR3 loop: CASSPPPGGGIDNEQFF. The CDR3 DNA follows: TGTGCCAGCAGTCCACCCCCGGGAGGGGGAATAGACAATGAGCAGTTCTTC.

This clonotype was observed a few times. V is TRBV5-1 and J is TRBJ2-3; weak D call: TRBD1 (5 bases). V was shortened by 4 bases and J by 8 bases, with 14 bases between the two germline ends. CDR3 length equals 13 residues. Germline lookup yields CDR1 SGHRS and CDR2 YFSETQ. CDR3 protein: CASSRRPQGTQYF. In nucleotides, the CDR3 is TGCGCCAGCAGCCGACGCCCTCAGGGTACGCAGTATTTT.

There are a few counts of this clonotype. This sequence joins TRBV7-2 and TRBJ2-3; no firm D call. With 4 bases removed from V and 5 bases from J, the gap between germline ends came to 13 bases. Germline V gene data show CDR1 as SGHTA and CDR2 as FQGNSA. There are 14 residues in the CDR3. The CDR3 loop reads CASSSIPRGDTQYF. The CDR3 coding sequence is TGTGCCAGCAGCTCCATACCCCGAGGAGATACGCAGTATTTT.

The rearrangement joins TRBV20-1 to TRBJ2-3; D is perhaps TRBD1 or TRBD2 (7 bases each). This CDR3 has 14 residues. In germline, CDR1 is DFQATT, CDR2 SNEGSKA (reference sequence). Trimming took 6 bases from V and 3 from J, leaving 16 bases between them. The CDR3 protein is CSATPGGGTDTQYF. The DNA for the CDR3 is TGCAGTGCGACGCCAGGGGGGGGAACAGATACGCAGTATTTT.

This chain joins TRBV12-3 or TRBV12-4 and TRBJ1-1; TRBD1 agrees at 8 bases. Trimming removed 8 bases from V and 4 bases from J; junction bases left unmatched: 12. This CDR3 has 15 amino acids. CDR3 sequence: CASSSGGSTTTEAFF. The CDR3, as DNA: TGTGCCAGCTCATCAGGGGGCTCGACCACCACTGAAGCTTTCTTT.

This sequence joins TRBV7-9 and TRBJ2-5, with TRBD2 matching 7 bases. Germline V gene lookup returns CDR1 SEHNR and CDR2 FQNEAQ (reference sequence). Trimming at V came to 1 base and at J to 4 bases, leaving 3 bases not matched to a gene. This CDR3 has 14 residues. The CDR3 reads CASSLGSGGETQYF. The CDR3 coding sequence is TGTGCCAGCAGCTTAGGCTCGGGGGGAGAGACCCAGTACTTC. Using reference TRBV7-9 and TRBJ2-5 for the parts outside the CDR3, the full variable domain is DTGVSQNPRHKITKRGQNVTFRCDPISEHNRLYWYRQTLGQGPEFLTYFQNEAQLEKSRLLSDRFSAERPKGSFSTLEIQRTEQGDSAMYLCASSLGSGGETQYFGPGTRLLVL.

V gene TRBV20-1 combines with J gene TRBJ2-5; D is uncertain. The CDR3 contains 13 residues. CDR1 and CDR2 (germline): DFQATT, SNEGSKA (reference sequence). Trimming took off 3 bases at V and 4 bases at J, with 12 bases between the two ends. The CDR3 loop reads CSARLRLVETQYF. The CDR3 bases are TGCAGTGCTAGGCTCCGGCTTGTAGAGACCCAGTACTTC.